Reported below is one T cell receptor (beta chain). The target antigen is unknown. This specimen comes from a study of monozygotic twins with inflammatory bowel disease. TCRdb reworked the 5' RACE reads into one entry per CDR3 protein, no DNA. The listing contains around 410,000 distinct CDR3 sequences. Study-wide findings and caveats: Clonotype overlap with others was lower in IBD patients than in healthy twins, a difference that was greatest with disease activity.

The receptor's source is a human donor with ulcerative colitis or Crohn's disease, or a healthy co-twin of an affected twin (not recorded which). The source material was blood.

CDR3 sequence reads: CSAVDRGNTEAFF. The genes are TRBV20-1 and TRBJ1-1; TCRdb selects TRBD1, and the lack of DNA leaves this call unchecked. This CDR3 is built from 13 residues. The germline gives CDR1 DFQATT, CDR2 SNEGSKA (reference sequence).